This T cell receptor beta chain was obtained from a study of CD8+ T cells in alopecia areata. RNA was isolated and reverse transcribed to cDNA, the sequencing template. This table comes from immunoSEQ multiplex PCR, and its TCRdb copy is limited to in-frame clones, with some not included. The sample includes 150,000 to 200,000 clones, about 63% of them seen just once. Points on this clone: What it binds is not known.

Findings and caveats of the study: Normal scalp showed lower clonality than lesional scalp, especially alopecia totalis/universalis.

The CDR3 is 16 residues long. The ends lost 2 bases at V and 0 bases at J; junction bases unmatched: 3. Germline CDR1 is KGHSH and CDR2 is LQKENI. This chain joins TRBV18 and TRBJ2-1; 8 positions match TRBD2. The sequence came from a human donor with alopecia areata. Specimen: CD4+ T cells sorted from blood, collected at week 0. CDR3 sequence: CASSPERGSSYNEQFF. For the CDR3, the DNA is TGTGCCAGCTCACCAGAGCGGGGGAGCTCCTACAATGAGCAGTTCTTC.